This section outlines one T cell receptor (beta chain) sequence together with its context. Its antigen is not known. This sample is part of a study of cytomegalovirus exposure and HLA in healthy donors. General study points: CMV serostatus was the sole immune exposure information available. Several of the most significant clusters appeared, in a later analysis, to be linked to common viral pathogens.

The PCR employed 60 Vbeta primers together with 13 Jbeta primers. The table came from immunoSEQ multiplex PCR; TCRdb's copy has only in-frame clones and leaves some out. Counted here are around 150,000 clones, roughly three quarters occurring once; the ten biggest clones make up 8% to 10%. The CDR3 length is 14 residues. Germline V lookup: CDR1 MDHEN, CDR2 SYDVKM. V gave up 3 bases and J gave up 4 bases; unmatched junction bases: 5. The rearrangement uses TRBV28 and TRBJ2-7; 8 bases are a match to TRBD1. The source material was PBMCs. The receptor was derived from a man aged 18 to 35 in good health and CMV-seropositive. The CDR3 bases are TGTGCCAGCAGTTTCCGGGGACAGGTGTACGAGCAGTACTTC. Translation gives CASSFRGQVYEQYF.